This entry lists 10 T cell receptor beta chains sequenced from one sample in a study of molecular identifiers for immune sequencing clone quantification (dated by TCRdb to the late 2010s). Library generation was performed with PCR. Sequencing took place on a NextSeq 500. Starting from the raw public reads, TCRdb applied fastp trimming at Q25, assembled clones with MiXCR and retained in-frame beta chains. One record per CDR3 amino acid sequence lists the most common genes and DNA. The sample yields some 580,000 distinct CDR3 sequences; less than 30% were counted once. The top ten clonotypes cover approximately 0.75% of the sample. Sequencing was done on a sample of naive CD8+ T cells from blood, with Jurkat cell RNA spiked in. The cell subset or site label of this sample denotes: FACS-sorted CD8+CD4-CCR7+CD45RA+ naive T cells. Receptors originate from a human donor in good health. Some libraries in this study had Jurkat cell RNA spiked in.

This clonotype has only a few counts. This chain joins TRBV27 and TRBJ2-2, with D possibly being TRBD2 (5 bases). Trimming left V 8 bases short and J 4 bases short, with 8 bases between. This CDR3 is built from 12 residues. CDR1 is MNHEY and CDR2 is SMNVEV in the germline V gene (reference sequence). This CDR3 reads CASSGVTGELFF. The CDR3 DNA sequence: TGTGCCAGCTCCGGGGTCACCGGGGAGCTGTTTTTT.

Turning to this clonotype: A much larger clone differs by one base, so this may be a read error. The genes are TRBV4-1 and TRBJ2-1; possibly TRBD1 for D (6 bases). Trimming stripped 3 bases from V and 0 bases from J, with 9 bases between. The CDR3 is 15 amino acids. The V gene's germline CDR1 is MGHRA and CDR2 YSYEKL. The CDR3 coding sequence is TGCGCCAGCAGCCACACAGGGAGCTCCTACAATGAGCAGTTCTTC. Translated: CASSHTGSSYNEQFF.

This clonotype was counted between two and nine times. The chain has TRBV19 and TRBJ2-7; a weak D match, TRBD1 (6 bases). This CDR3 has 14 amino acids. Per germline, CDR1 LNHDA and CDR2 SQIVND (reference sequence). The V and J ends lost 5 bases and 5 bases respectively, with 16 bases between them. The CDR3, as DNA: TGTGCCAGTAGTGCTCAGGGGCGTTGGGACGAGCAGTACTTC. Protein sequence: CASSAQGRWDEQYF.

As concerns this clonotype: One base away lies a much larger clone, so this may be a sequencing read error. The chain couples TRBV29-1 to TRBJ2-1; 7 bases agree with TRBD2. The CDR3 totals 10 residues. Per the germline V gene, CDR1 is SQVTM and CDR2 is ANQGSEA. This chain's CDR3 is CSVGGGEQIF. CDR3 sequence (DNA): TGCAGCGTTGGGGGGGGTGAGCAGATCTTC.

V and J are TRBV9 and TRBJ2-5, with 12 bases aligning to TRBD1. V lost 3 bases and J lost 4; bases outside the gene matches: 7. CDR1 SGDLS and CDR2 YYNGEE come from the germline V gene. The CDR3 covers 16 residues. The CDR3 loop is CASSASGTGGLETQYF. As DNA, the CDR3 is TGTGCCAGCAGCGCATCCGGGACAGGGGGCTTAGAGACCCAGTACTTC.

There are a few counts of this clonotype. The V call is TRBV19, the J call TRBJ1-2, with 7 positions matching TRBD1. This CDR3 has 15 amino acids. V gave up 5 bases and J gave up 1 base; unmatched junction bases: 7. Germline V CDR1 and CDR2: LNHDA, SQIVND (reference sequence). For the CDR3, the DNA is TGTGCCAGTAGTCCCTCAGGGGGAGTTAACTATGGCTACACCTTC. Translation gives CASSPSGGVNYGYTF.

In the case of this clonotype: A much larger clone sits a single nucleotide away, making a read error possible. The chain is built from TRBV6-6 and TRBJ2-3, with unresolved D. CDR1 and CDR2 from the germline V gene are MNHNY and SVGAGI (reference sequence). This CDR3 has 14 amino acids. V gave up 7 bases and J gave up 1 base, with 12 bases separating them. As DNA, the CDR3 is TGTGCCAGCACCGGGTTGAGGCGCACAGATACGCAGTATTTT. Its translation is CASTGLRRTDTQYF.

This clonotype has a handful of counts. Here the CDR3 reads CASSKDGLEGANEKLFF. CDR3 bases: TGTGCCAGCAGCAAAGATGGCCTCGAAGGGGCTAATGAAAAACTGTTTTTT. V usage is TRBV21-1 and J usage is TRBJ1-4; the table assigns TRBD1, which was not confirmed against the DNA. TRBV21-1 is tagged as a pseudogene. This CDR3 spans 17 amino acids.

This clonotype was found a few times. The chain is built from TRBV4-3 and TRBJ1-2, with 8 bases lining up with TRBD1. V shed 0 bases and J 2 bases; nucleotides not matched to a gene: 2. CDR3 size: 15 residues. Per the germline V gene, CDR1 is LGHNA and CDR2 is YSLEER. The CDR3, as DNA: TGCGCCAGCAGCCAAGATTGGACAGGGAACTATGGCTACACCTTC. It yields the protein CASSQDWTGNYGYTF.

This clonotype was detected only a few times. This chain joins TRBV6-2 or TRBV6-3 and TRBJ2-3; D ambiguous. The ends were cut back, 5 bases at V and 0 bases at J, with 21 bases in the middle. This CDR3 spans 18 amino acids. The germline CDR1 and CDR2 sequences are MNHEY and SVGEGT. This CDR3 reads CASSQTLPIVTSTDTQYF. The CDR3 DNA is TGTGCCAGCAGTCAAACGCTCCCTATCGTCACGAGCACAGATACGCAGTATTTT.